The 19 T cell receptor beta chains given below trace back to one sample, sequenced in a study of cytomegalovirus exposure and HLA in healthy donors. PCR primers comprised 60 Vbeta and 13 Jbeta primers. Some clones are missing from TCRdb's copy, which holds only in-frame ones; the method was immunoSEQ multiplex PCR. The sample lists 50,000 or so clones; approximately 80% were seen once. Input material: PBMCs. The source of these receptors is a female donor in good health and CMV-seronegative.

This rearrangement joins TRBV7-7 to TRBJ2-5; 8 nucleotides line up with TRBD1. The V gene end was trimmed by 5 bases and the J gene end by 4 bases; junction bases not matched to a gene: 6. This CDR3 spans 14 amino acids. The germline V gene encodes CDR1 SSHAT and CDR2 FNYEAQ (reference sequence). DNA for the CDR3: TGTGCCAGCAGCCCGACAGGGGTCTTAGAGACCCAGTACTTC. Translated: CASSPTGVLETQYF. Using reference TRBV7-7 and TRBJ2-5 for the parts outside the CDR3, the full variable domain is GAGVSQSPRYKVTKRGQDVTLRCDPISSHATLYWYQQALGQGPEFLTYFNYEAQPDKSGLPSDRFSAERPEGSISTLTIQRTEQRDSAMYRCASSPTGVLETQYFGPGTRLLVL.

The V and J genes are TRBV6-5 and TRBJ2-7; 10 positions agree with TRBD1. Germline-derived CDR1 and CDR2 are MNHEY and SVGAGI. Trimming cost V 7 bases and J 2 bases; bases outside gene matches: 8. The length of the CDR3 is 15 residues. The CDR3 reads CASTYLGQGTYEQYF. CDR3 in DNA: TGTGCCAGCACCTACCTGGGACAGGGGACCTACGAGCAGTACTTC.

The DNA of the CDR3 is TGTGCCAGCAGGCCCGGCCCAGGGGGAACAGGGGAGCAGTACTTC. Amino acid sequence: CASRPGPGGTGEQYF. The rearrangement joins TRBV6-5 to TRBJ2-5; 7 nucleotides line up with TRBD1. There are 15 residues in the CDR3. CDR1 and CDR2 from the germline V gene are MNHEY and SVGAGI. Trimming cost V 6 bases and J 11 bases; bases outside gene matches: 18.

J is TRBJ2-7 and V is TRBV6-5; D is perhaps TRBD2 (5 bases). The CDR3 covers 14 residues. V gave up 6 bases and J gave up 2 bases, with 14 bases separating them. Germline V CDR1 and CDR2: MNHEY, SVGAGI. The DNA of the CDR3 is TGTGCCAGCAGAACCCTAGCTTTACCCTACGAGCAGTACTTC. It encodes CASRTLALPYEQYF.

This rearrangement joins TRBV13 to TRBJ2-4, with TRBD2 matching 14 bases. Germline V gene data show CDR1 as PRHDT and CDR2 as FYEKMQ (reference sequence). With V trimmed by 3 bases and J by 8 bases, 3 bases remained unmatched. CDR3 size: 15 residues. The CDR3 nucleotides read TGTGCCAGCAGCTTGATGGGACTAGCGGGAGACATTCAGTACTTC. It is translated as CASSLMGLAGDIQYF.

The CDR3 bases are TGTGCCAGCAGCCACTACTCCTACAATGAGCAGTTCTTC. It codes for CASSHYSYNEQFF. This chain uses TRBV25-1 with TRBJ2-1; D gene ambiguous. In germline, CDR1 is MGHDK, CDR2 SYGVNS. The length of the CDR3 is 13 residues. Trimming left V 6 bases short and J 0 bases short, with 6 bases between. The full variable domain, with the rest looked up from reference TRBV25-1 and TRBJ2-1, is EADIYQTPRYLVIGTGKKITLECSQTMGHDKMYWYQQDPGMELHLIHYSYGVNSTEKGDLSSESTVSRIRTEHFPLTLESARPSHTSQYLCASSHYSYNEQFFGPGTRLTVL.

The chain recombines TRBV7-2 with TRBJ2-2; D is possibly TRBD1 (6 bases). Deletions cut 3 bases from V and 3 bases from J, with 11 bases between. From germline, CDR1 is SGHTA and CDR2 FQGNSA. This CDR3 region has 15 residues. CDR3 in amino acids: CASSFLGADTGELFF. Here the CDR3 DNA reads TGTGCCAGCAGCTTCTTGGGGGCAGACACCGGGGAGCTGTTTTTT.

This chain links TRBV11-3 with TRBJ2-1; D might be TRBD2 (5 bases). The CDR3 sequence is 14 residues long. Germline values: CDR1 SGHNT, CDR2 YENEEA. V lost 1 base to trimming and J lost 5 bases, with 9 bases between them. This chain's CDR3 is CASSLVGENNEQFF. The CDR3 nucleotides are TGTGCCAGCAGCTTAGTCGGGGAAAACAATGAGCAGTTCTTC.

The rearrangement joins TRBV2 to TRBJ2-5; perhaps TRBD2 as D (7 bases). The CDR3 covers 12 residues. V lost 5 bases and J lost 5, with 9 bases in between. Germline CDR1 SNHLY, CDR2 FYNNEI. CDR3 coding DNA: TGTGCCAGCAGTCGGGGGGCCGAGACCCAGTACTTC. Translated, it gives CASSRGAETQYF.

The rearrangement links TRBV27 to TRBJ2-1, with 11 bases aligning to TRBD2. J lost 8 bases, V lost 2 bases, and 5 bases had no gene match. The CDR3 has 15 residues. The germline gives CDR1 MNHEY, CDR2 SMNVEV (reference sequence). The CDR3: CASSLPLAGVDEQFF. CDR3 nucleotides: TGTGCCAGCAGTTTACCACTAGCGGGGGTAGATGAGCAGTTCTTC.

The CDR3 protein is CASNQPYSNQPQHF. CDR3 DNA sequence: TGTGCCAGCAACCAACCCTATAGCAATCAGCCCCAGCATTTT. This chain links TRBV7-2 with TRBJ1-5; D gene ambiguous. The CDR3 length is 14 residues. Trimming left V 7 bases short and J 0 bases short, with 10 bases between. Germline assignment: CDR1 SGHTA and CDR2 FQGNSA.

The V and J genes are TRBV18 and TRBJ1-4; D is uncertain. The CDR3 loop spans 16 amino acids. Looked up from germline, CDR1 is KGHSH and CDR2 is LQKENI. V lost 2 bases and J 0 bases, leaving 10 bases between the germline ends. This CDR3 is CASSPETPATNEKLFF. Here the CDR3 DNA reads TGTGCCAGCTCACCAGAGACACCTGCAACTAATGAAAAACTGTTTTTT.

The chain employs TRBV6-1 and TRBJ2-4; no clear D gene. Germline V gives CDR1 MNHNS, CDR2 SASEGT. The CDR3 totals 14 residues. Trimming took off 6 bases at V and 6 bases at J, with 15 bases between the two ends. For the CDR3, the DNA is TGTGCCAGCAGCCCTGACGGCAGACTAAACATTCAGTACTTC. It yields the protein CASSPDGRLNIQYF.

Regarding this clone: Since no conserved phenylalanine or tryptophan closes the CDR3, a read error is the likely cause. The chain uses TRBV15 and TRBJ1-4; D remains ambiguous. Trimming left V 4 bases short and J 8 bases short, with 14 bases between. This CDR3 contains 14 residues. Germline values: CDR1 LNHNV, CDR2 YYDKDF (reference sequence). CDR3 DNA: TGTGCCACCAGCATCGATCCGCGGCGAGAAAAACTGTTTGTT. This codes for CATSIDPRREKLFV.

CDR3 DNA: TGTGCCAGCAGCGTAGGACTTACTGGAAACACCATATATTTT. This sequence encodes CASSVGLTGNTIYF. This chain joins TRBV9 and TRBJ1-3; D remains unclear. Germline CDR1 is SGDLS and CDR2 is YYNGEE. V lost 0 bases, J lost 2 bases, and 6 bases lay in between. The CDR3 covers 14 residues.

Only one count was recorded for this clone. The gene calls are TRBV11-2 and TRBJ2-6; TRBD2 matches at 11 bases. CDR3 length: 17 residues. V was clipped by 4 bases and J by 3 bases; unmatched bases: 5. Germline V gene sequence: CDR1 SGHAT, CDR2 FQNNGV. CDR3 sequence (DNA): TGTGCCAGCAGCTCGTTAGCGGGGGGGCTTGGGGCCAACGTCCTGACTTTC. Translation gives CASSSLAGGLGANVLTF.

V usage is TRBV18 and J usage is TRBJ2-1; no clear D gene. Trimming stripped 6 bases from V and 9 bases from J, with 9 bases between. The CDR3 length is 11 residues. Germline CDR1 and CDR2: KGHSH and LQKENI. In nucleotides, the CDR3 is TGTGCCAGCTCTACCCTCGGTGAGCAGTTCTTC. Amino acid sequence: CASSTLGEQFF.

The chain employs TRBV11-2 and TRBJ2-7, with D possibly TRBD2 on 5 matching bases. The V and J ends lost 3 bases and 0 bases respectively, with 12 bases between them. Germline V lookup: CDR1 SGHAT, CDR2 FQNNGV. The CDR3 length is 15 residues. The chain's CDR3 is CASSLASWSSYEQYF. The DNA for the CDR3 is TGTGCCAGCAGCTTGGCTAGCTGGAGCTCCTACGAGCAGTACTTC. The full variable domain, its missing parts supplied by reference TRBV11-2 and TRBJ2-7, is EAGVAQSPRYKIIEKRQSVAFWCNPISGHATLYWYQQILGQGPKLLIQFQNNGVVDDSQLPKDRFSAERLKGVDSTLKIQPAKLEDSAVYLCASSLASWSSYEQYFGPGTRLTVT.

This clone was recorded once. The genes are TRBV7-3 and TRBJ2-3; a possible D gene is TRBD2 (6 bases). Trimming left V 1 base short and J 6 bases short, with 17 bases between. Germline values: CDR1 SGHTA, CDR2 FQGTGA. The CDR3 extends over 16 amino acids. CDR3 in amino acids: CASSLNGGERWDTQYF. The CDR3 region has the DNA TGTGCCAGCAGCTTAAACGGGGGTGAACGTTGGGATACGCAGTATTTT.